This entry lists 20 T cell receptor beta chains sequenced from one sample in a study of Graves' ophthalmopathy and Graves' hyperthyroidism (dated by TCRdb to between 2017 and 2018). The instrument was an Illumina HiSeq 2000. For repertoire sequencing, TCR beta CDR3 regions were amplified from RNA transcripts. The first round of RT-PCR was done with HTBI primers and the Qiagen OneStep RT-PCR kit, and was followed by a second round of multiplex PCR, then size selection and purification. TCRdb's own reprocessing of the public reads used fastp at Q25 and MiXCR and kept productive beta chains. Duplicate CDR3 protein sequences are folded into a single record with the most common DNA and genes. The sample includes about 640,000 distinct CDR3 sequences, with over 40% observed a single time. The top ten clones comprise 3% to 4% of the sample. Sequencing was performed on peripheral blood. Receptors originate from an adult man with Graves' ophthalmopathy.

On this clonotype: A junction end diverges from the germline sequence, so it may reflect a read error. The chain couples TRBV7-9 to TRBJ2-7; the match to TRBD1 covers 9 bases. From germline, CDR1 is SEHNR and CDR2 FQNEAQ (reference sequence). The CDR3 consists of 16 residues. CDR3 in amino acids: CASSFGTGNRAYEQYF. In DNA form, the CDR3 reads TGCGCCAGCAGCTTCGGGACAGGGAATAGGGCCTACGAGCAGTACTTC.

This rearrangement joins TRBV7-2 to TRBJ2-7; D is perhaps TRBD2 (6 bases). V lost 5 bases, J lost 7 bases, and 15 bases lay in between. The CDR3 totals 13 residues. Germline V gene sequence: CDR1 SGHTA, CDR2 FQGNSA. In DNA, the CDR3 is TGTGCCAGCAGCATCCAGGGCGGGATTGAGCAGTACTTC. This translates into CASSIQGGIEQYF.

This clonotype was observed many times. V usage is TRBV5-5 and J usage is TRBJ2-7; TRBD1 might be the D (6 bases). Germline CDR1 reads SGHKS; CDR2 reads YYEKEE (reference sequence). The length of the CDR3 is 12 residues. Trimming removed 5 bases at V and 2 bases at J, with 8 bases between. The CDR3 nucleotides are TGTGCCAGCAGAGCAGGGGCCTACGAGCAGTACTTC. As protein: CASRAGAYEQYF.

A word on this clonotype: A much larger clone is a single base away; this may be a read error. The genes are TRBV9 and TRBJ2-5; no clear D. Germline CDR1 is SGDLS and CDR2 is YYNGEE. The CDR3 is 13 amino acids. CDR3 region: CASNVGRKETQYF. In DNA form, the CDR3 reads TGTGCCAGCAACGTAGGACGGAAAGAGACCCAGTACTTC. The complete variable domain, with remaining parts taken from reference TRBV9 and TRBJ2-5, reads DSGVTQTPKHLITATGQRVTLRCSPRSGDLSVYWYQQSLDQGLQFLIQYYNGEERAKGNILERFSAQQFPDLHSELNLSSLELGDSALYFCASNVGRKETQYFGPGTRLLVL.

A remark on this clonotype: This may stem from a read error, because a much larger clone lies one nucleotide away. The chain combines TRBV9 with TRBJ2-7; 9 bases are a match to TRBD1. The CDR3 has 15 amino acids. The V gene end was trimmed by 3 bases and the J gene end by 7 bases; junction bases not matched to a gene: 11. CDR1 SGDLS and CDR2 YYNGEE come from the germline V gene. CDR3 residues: CASSAEGDREREQYF. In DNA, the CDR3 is TGTGCCAGCAGCGCGGAGGGGGACAGGGAGCGAGAGCAGTACTTC.

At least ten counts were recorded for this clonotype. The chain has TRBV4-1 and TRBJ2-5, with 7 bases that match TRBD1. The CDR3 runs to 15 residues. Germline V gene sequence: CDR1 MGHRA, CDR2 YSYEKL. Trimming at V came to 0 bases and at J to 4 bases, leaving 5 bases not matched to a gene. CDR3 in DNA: TGCGCCAGCAGCCAAGATAACACAGGGGTAGAGACCCAGTACTTC. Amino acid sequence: CASSQDNTGVETQYF.

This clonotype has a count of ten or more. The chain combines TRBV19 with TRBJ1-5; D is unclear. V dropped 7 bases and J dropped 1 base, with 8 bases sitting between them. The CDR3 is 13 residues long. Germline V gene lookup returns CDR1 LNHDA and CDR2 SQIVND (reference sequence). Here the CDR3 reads CASMTRSNQPQHF. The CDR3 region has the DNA TGTGCCAGTATGACACGGAGCAATCAGCCCCAGCATTTT.

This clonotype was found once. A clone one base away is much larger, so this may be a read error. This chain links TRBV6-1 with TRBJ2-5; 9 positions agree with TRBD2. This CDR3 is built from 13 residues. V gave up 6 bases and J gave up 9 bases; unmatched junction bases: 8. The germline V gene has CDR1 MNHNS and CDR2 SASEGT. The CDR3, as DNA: TGTGCCAGCAGCCCCCCAGAGCGGGAGGCCCAGTACTTC. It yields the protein CASSPPEREAQYF.

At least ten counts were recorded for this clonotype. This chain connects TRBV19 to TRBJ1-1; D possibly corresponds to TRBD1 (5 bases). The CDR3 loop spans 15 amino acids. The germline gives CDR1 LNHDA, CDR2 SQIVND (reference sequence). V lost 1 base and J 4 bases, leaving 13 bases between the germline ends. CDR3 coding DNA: TGTGCCAGTAGTATAGGTCCAGGGAGGTTCACTGAAGCTTTCTTT. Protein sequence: CASSIGPGRFTEAFF.

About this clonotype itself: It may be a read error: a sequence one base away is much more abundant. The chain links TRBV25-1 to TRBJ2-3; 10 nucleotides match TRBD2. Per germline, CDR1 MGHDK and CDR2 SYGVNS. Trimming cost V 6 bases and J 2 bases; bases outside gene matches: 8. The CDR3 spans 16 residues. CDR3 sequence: CASRSSGGANTDTQYF. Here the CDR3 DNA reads TGTGCCAGCAGGTCTAGCGGGGGAGCTAACACAGATACGCAGTATTTT. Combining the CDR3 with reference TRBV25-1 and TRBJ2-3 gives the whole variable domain EADIYQTPRYLVIGTGKKITLECSQTMGHDKMYWYQQDPGMELHLIHYSYGVNSTEKGDLSSESTVSRIRTEHFPLTLESARPSHTSQYLCASRSSGGANTDTQYFGPGTRLTVL.

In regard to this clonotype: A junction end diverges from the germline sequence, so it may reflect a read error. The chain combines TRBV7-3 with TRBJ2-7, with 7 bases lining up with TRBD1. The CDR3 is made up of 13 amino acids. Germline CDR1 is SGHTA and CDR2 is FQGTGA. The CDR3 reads CASSEGTVYAQYF. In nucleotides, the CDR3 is TGTGCCAGCAGCGAGGGGACAGTCTACGCGCAGTACTTC. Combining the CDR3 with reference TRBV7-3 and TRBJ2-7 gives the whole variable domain GAGVSQTPSNKVTEKGKYVELRCDPISGHTALYWYRQSLGQGPEFLIYFQGTGAADDSGLPNDRFFAVRPEGSVSTLKIQRTERGDSAVYLCASSEGTVYAQYFGPGTRLTVT.

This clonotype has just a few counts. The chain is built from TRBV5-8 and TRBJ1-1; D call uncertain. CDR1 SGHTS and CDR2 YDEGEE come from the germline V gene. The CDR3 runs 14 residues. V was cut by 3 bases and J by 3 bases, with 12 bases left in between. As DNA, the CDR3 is TGTGCCAGCAGCTCGCCTATTTTGGACACTGAAGCTTTCTTT. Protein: CASSSPILDTEAFF.

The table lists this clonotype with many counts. CDR3 sequence reads: CASSLARGSYEQYF. The CDR3 coding sequence is TGTGCCAGCAGTTTAGCCAGGGGCAGCTACGAGCAGTACTTC. This chain connects TRBV12-3 or TRBV12-4 to TRBJ2-7, with D maybe TRBD1 (6 bases). V lost 0 bases and J 3 bases, leaving 9 bases between the germline ends. This CDR3 contains 14 residues.

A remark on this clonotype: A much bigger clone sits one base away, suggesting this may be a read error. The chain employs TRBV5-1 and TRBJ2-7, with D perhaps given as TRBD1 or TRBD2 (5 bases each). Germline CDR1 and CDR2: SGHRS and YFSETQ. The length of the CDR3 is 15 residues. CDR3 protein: CASSLDPRGTGERYF. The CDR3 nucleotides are TGTGCCAGCAGCTTAGATCCACGAGGGACGGGCGAGCGGTACTTC.

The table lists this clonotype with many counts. In DNA, the CDR3 is TGTGCCAGCAGCTTGACCCAGGGGGCGCGAGATGGCTACACCTTC. Translation gives CASSLTQGARDGYTF. The chain is built from TRBV5-6 and TRBJ1-2; 8 bases are shared with TRBD1. V gave up 1 base and J gave up 6 bases; unmatched junction bases: 8. Looked up from germline, CDR1 is SGHDT and CDR2 is YYEEEE. The CDR3 length is 15 residues.

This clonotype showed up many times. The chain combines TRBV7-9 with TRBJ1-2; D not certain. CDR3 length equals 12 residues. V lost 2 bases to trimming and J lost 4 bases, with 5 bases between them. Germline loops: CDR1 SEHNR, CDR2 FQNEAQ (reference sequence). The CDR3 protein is CASSLLTYGYTF. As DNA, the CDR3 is TGTGCCAGCAGCTTACTGACCTATGGCTACACCTTC.

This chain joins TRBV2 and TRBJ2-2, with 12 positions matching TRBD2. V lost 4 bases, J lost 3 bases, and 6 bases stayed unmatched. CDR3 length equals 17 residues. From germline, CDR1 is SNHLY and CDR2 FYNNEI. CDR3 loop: CASSARASGRDTGELFF. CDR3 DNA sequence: TGTGCCAGCAGTGCTAGAGCTAGCGGGAGGGACACCGGGGAGCTGTTTTTT.

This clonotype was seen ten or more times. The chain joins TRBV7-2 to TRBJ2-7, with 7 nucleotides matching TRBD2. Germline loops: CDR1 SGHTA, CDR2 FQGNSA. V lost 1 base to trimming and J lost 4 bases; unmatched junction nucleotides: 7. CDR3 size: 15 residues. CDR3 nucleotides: TGTGCCAGCAGCTTAGGTGCGGGAGAGTTTTACGAGCAGTACTTC. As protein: CASSLGAGEFYEQYF.

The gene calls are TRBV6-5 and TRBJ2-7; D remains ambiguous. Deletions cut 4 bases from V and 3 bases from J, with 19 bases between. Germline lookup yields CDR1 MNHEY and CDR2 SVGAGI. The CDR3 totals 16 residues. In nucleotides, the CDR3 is TGTGCCAGCAGTTCCTTAGCCGGCGCGGTGAACTACGAGCAGTACTTC. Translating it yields CASSSLAGAVNYEQYF.

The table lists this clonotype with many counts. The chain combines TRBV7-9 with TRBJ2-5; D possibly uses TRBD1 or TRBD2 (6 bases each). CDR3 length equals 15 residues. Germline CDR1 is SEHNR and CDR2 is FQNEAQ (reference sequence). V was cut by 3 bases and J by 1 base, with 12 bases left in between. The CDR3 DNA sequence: TGTGCCAGCAGCTTCAAACGGGGGCGCCAAGAGACCCAGTACTTC. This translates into CASSFKRGRQETQYF.